Listed below are T cell receptor beta chains from one sample, sequenced in a study of blood T cells in healthy people across ages. MiXCR was run by TCRdb on the 5' RACE reads, yielding one entry per CDR3 protein. This sample has approximately 1,000,000 distinct CDR3 sequences; more than 40% occur once, and the top ten carry approximately 19%. The sample consisted of blood. Receptors were obtained from a woman aged 55-69 years in good health. Each CDR3 is given with its conserved first and last residue. Fields, in order: D gene, J gene, clone size, V gene, CDR3 protein, CDR3 DNA. D genes are given only for firm matches. Where a row states a size, it is once, few, many or the class of an expanded clone; other rows omit it.

D: TRBD2; J: TRBJ2-7; size: -; V: TRBV20-1; CDR3: CSASIAEGLALSSYEQYF; DNA: TGCAGTGCTAGTATTGCGGAGGGACTAGCGCTAAGCTCCTACGAGCAGTACTTC
D: -; J: TRBJ2-1; size: -; V: TRBV3-1; CDR3: CASSQEEGTVVEQFF; DNA: TGTGCCAGCAGCCAAGAAGAGGGGACGGTGGTTGAGCAGTTCTTC
D: -; J: TRBJ2-6; size: -; V: TRBV3-1; CDR3: CASSQGLGSGANVLTF; DNA: TGTGCCAGCAGCCAAGGGCTCGGCTCTGGGGCCAACGTCCTGACTTTC
D: -; J: TRBJ2-1; size: -; V: TRBV7-2; CDR3: CANRDLGDVEQFF; DNA: TGTGCTAACCGGGACCTGGGCGATGTTGAGCAGTTCTTC
D: -; J: TRBJ2-5; size: -; V: TRBV20-1; CDR3: CSARDHGGRRPQETQYF; DNA: TGCAGTGCTAGAGATCACGGGGGGCGCAGGCCTCAAGAGACCCAGTACTTC
D: -; J: TRBJ2-3; size: few; V: TRBV14; CDR3: CASSRSTDPTDTQYF; DNA: TGTGCCAGCAGTCGATCGACAGACCCCACAGATACGCAGTATTTT
D: -; J: TRBJ2-5; size: few; V: TRBV20-1; CDR3: CSANIGETQYF; DNA: TGCAGTGCCAACATCGGGGAGACCCAGTACTTC
D: -; J: TRBJ2-5; size: -; V: TRBV27; CDR3: CASSNEGRQTQYF; DNA: TGTGCCAGCAGTAATGAGGGCCGTCAGACCCAGTACTTC
D: TRBD1; J: TRBJ1-5; size: -; V: TRBV2; CDR3: CASSGGGWDRNQPQHF; DNA: TGTGCCAGCAGTGGGGGGGGATGGGACAGGAATCAGCCCCAGCATTTT
D: TRBD2; J: TRBJ2-3; size: -; V: TRBV11-2; CDR3: CASSSRTAGGLQYF; DNA: TGTGCCAGCAGCTCTAGGACGGCGGGGGGCTTACAGTATTTT
D: TRBD2; J: TRBJ2-1; size: -; V: TRBV5-1; CDR3: CASSLVSGIAYNEQFF; DNA: TGCGCCAGCAGCTTGGTTAGCGGGATTGCCTACAATGAGCAGTTCTTC
D: TRBD2; J: TRBJ2-1; size: -; V: TRBV7-9; CDR3: CATTGTSGGTYNEQFF; DNA: TGTGCCACCACGGGGACTAGCGGGGGTACCTACAATGAGCAGTTCTTC
D: TRBD2; J: TRBJ2-1; size: -; V: TRBV27; CDR3: CASSGSSGRYNEQFF; DNA: TGTGCCAGCAGTGGGTCTAGCGGGAGGTACAATGAGCAGTTCTTC
D: -; J: TRBJ2-3; size: -; V: TRBV28; CDR3: CASSPFLGNTQYF; DNA: TGTGCCAGCAGCCCTTTTCTCGGCAATACGCAGTATTTT
D: -; J: TRBJ2-7; size: -; V: TRBV5-6; CDR3: CASTPYEQYF; DNA: TGTGCCAGCACCCCCTACGAGCAGTACTTC
D: -; J: TRBJ2-3; size: -; V: TRBV27; CDR3: CASRLGTPDTQYF; DNA: TGTGCCAGCAGGCTAGGGACCCCAGATACGCAGTATTTT
D: -; J: TRBJ2-7; size: few; V: TRBV28; CDR3: CASLRDSYEQYF; DNA: TGTGCCAGCCTCCGGGACTCCTACGAGCAGTACTTC
D: TRBD1; J: TRBJ2-5; size: -; V: TRBV6-1; CDR3: CASSPSRGTGLGEEQYF; DNA: TGTGCCAGCAGTCCCTCCAGGGGGACAGGGTTAGGGGAGGAGCAGTACTTC
D: -; J: TRBJ2-3; size: -; V: TRBV29-1; CDR3: CSVGERSDTQYF; DNA: TGCAGCGTTGGTGAGCGGTCAGATACGCAGTATTTT
D: TRBD2; J: TRBJ2-7; size: -; V: TRBV27; CDR3: CASNPGLAGALYEQYF; DNA: TGTGCCAGCAACCCGGGACTAGCGGGAGCCCTCTACGAGCAGTACTTC
D: -; J: TRBJ2-7; size: few; V: TRBV5-1; CDR3: CASSLDDSSSYEQYF; DNA: TGCGCCAGCAGCTTGGACGACAGTAGCTCCTACGAGCAGTACTTC
D: TRBD1; J: TRBJ2-7; size: -; V: TRBV30; CDR3: CAWSSSLTAGTGRYEQYF; DNA: TGTGCCTGGAGCAGCTCGCTGACCGCCGGGACAGGGCGCTACGAGCAGTACTTC
D: -; J: TRBJ1-5; size: few; V: TRBV20-1; CDR3: CSARDFAGDQPQHF; DNA: TGCAGTGCTAGAGATTTCGCAGGAGATCAGCCCCAGCATTTT
D: -; J: TRBJ1-1; size: -; V: TRBV28; CDR3: CASSLTIGPDSRTNTEAFF; DNA: TGTGCCAGCAGTCTAACTATAGGTCCCGATTCCCGGACGAACACTGAAGCTTTCTTT
D: TRBD2; J: TRBJ2-7; size: few; V: TRBV6-1; CDR3: CASSASGLAGGRYEQYF; DNA: TGTGCCAGCAGTGCCTCGGGACTAGCGGGAGGGAGGTACGAGCAGTACTTC
D: TRBD2; J: TRBJ2-1; size: many; V: TRBV29-1; CDR3: CSVVPSSGRSFF; DNA: TGCAGCGTTGTCCCCTCTAGCGGCCGATCGTTCTTC
D: -; J: TRBJ2-7; size: -; V: TRBV11-2; CDR3: CASSVLGSSYEQYF; DNA: TGTGCCAGCAGCGTGCTGGGATCCTCCTACGAGCAGTACTTC
D: -; J: TRBJ2-7; size: many; V: TRBV12-3/TRBV12-4; CDR3: CASSLVQLTYEQYF; DNA: TGTGCCAGCAGTTTAGTTCAACTTACCTACGAGCAGTACTTC
D: TRBD1; J: TRBJ1-2; size: -; V: TRBV6-1; CDR3: CASSDPGGTLGYTF; DNA: TGTGCCAGCAGTGACCCAGGGGGCACGCTGGGCTACACCTTC
D: TRBD2; J: TRBJ2-1; size: few; V: TRBV20-1; CDR3: CSARDWLAADEQFF; DNA: TGCAGTGCTAGAGATTGGCTAGCGGCGGATGAGCAGTTCTTC
D: TRBD2; J: TRBJ2-1; size: once; V: TRBV7-2; CDR3: CASSSSGRSYKEQFF; DNA: TGTGCCAGCAGCTCTAGCGGGAGAAGTTACAAGGAGCAGTTCTTC
D: -; J: TRBJ2-7; size: few; V: TRBV28; CDR3: CASSLFKNEQYF; DNA: TGTGCCAGCAGTTTATTTAAGAACGAGCAGTACTTC
D: -; J: TRBJ1-1; size: -; V: TRBV2; CDR3: CASIRGAGTEAFF; DNA: TGTGCCAGCATCAGGGGTGCGGGCACTGAAGCTTTCTTT
D: -; J: TRBJ2-3; size: -; V: TRBV11-2; CDR3: CASSLGLRPDTQYF; DNA: TGTGCCAGCAGCTTAGGGCTAAGGCCCGATACGCAGTATTTT
D: -; J: TRBJ2-7; size: once; V: TRBV28; CDR3: CASSLPYQRFEQYF; DNA: TGTGCCAGCAGTCTGCCTTACCAAAGGTTCGAGCAGTACTTC
D: TRBD1; J: TRBJ2-7; size: -; V: TRBV2; CDR3: CASSGEGQGVTYEQYF; DNA: TGTGCCAGCAGTGGCGAGGGACAGGGTGTGACCTACGAGCAGTACTTC
D: TRBD2; J: TRBJ2-5; size: -; V: TRBV2; CDR3: CASSETSGTSPGTQYF; DNA: TGTGCCAGCAGTGAGACTAGCGGGACATCGCCAGGGACCCAGTACTTC
D: -; J: TRBJ2-7; size: -; V: TRBV6-5; CDR3: CASSYSEVRNYEQYF; DNA: TGTGCCAGCAGTTACTCGGAAGTACGGAACTACGAGCAGTACTTC
D: -; J: TRBJ2-3; size: few; V: TRBV18; CDR3: CASSPPPHSLRTDTQYF; DNA: TGTGCCAGCTCACCACCGCCGCATAGCCTTCGCACAGATACGCAGTATTTT
D: TRBD1; J: TRBJ1-4; size: -; V: TRBV4-1; CDR3: CASSLWTGVGEKLFF; DNA: TGCGCCAGCAGCCTCTGGACAGGGGTTGGGGAAAAACTGTTTTTT
D: TRBD1; J: TRBJ2-5; size: few; V: TRBV9; CDR3: CASSDAGGQETQYF; DNA: TGTGCCAGCAGCGACGCAGGGGGTCAAGAGACCCAGTACTTC
D: -; J: TRBJ2-1; size: -; V: TRBV13; CDR3: CASSLRISYNEQFF; DNA: TGTGCCAGCAGCTTACGGATCTCCTACAATGAGCAGTTCTTC
D: -; J: TRBJ2-3; size: -; V: TRBV9; CDR3: CASSVEGHGGPDTQYF; DNA: TGTGCCAGCAGCGTAGAGGGCCACGGAGGGCCAGATACGCAGTATTTT
D: -; J: TRBJ2-5; size: -; V: TRBV2; CDR3: CARNPHQETQYF; DNA: TGTGCCCGCAACCCCCACCAAGAGACCCAGTACTTC
D: -; J: TRBJ1-6; size: -; V: TRBV12-3/TRBV12-4; CDR3: CASSLGHNSPLHF; DNA: TGTGCCAGCAGTTTGGGACATAATTCACCCCTCCACTTT